Sequencing of this TCR beta chain was carried out in a study of T cell repertoires in cytomegalovirus infection (dated by TCRdb to about 2019). In the study overall: The peptide stimulations were aimed at well-studied HLA-B-restricted epitopes as well as recently identified HLA-C-restricted CMV epitopes, whose presentation resists viral immunomodulation. Donor HLA type was relevant to the analysis, as public TCR beta signatures indicated carriage of CMV infection together with the matching HLA type. Here is what the overall study found, with its caveats: In the ex vivo response, HLA-C-restricted CMV-specific TCR beta clonotypes were dominant, and in two of eight donors the single most frequent clonotype came from this HLA-C-restricted group. Cumulative frequency of public TCR beta family members discriminated carriers of CMV infection plus the relevant HLA type in this cohort and an independent roughly 320-donor cohort.

Concerning this clonotype itself: Its antigen is not yet known. Per-base quality was not reported, and no clone a single base away is much larger than it.

The germline V gene (reference sequence) supplies CDR1 DFQATT and CDR2 SNEGSKA. V and J are truncated by 5 bases and 6 bases respectively, leaving an intervening sequence of 13 bases. The CDR3 measures 12 amino acids from cysteine to phenylalanine. Left in the record is the CDR3 DNA by itself, 36 bases read in frame from the first base. The sample's treatment or condition label is to be understood as: in vitro stimulation with specific CMV peptide epitopes to enrich CMV-specific T cells. TCRdb shows the sequencer as Illumina HiSeq 1500. TCRdb trimmed public reads at Q25 via fastp, called clones via MiXCR and kept in-frame beta chains. Under each unique CDR3 protein, matching rows form one entry showing the most common genes and DNA. For this sample there are about 830,000 distinct CDR3 sequences; 30% to 35% appear just once. Over 10% of the sample is in the top ten clones.

Sequenced here: cultured CD8+ T cells from PBMCs, sampled from culture after CMV antigen stimulation. The sequence derives from a human donor in good health (CMV status not recorded). Some clones in this sample may be carry-over from other donors' samples. The chain is assembled from TRBV20-1 and TRBJ2-5, and perhaps TRBD2 as D gene, on 6 matching bases. The DNA sequence is TGCAGTGCTCCTTCGCGGGGAAAGACCCAGTACTTC. Translated, it gives CSAPSRGKTQYF.